A single sample is the source of the 4 T cell receptor beta chains below, sequenced in a study of OX40 agonist ivuxolimab in advanced cancers. The library relied on the immunoSEQ multiplex PCR assay. What TCRdb holds here is the immuneACCESS table cut down to in-frame rearrangements. Part of the clones is not present; checked against another copy, under half of the missing clones reflect an unresolved V gene, and the others are unexplained. The sample includes approximately 65,000 clones, with 80% to 90% observed a single time. The ten largest clones add up to around 3.6% of the sample. The sequences come from CD4+ or CD8+ T cells sorted from blood, collected in a trial of the OX40 agonist ivuxolimab. These receptors were taken from an adult with an advanced solid tumor such as melanoma, head and neck, liver or kidney cancer.

The chain employs TRBV5-6 and TRBJ1-5; D unresolved. Germline V gene data show CDR1 as SGHDT and CDR2 as YYEEEE. CDR3 size: 12 residues. With 1 base removed from V and 5 bases from J, the gap between germline ends came to 4 bases. The CDR3 is CASSLWDQPQHF. In DNA, the CDR3 is TGTGCCAGCAGCTTGTGGGATCAGCCCCAGCATTTT.

Points on this clone: One end of the junction does not line up with germline, which may come from a read error. The rearrangement joins TRBV19 to TRBJ1-5; D not resolved. This CDR3 is built from 12 residues. The V gene's germline CDR1 is LNHDA and CDR2 SQIVND (reference sequence). This CDR3 is CASTIANQPQHF. DNA for the CDR3: TGTGCCAGTACTATAGCTAATCAGCCCCAGCATTTT.

The chain has TRBV2 and TRBJ2-5; maybe TRBD2 (6 bases). Germline CDR1 reads SNHLY; CDR2 reads FYNNEI. CDR3 length: 16 residues. Trimming took off 3 bases at V and 1 base at J, with 15 bases between the two ends. The CDR3 loop is CASSEGVSGFQETQYF. CDR3 nucleotides: TGTGCCAGCAGTGAGGGGGTTAGCGGTTTCCAAGAGACCCAGTACTTC. Full variable domain (missing parts from reference TRBV2 and TRBJ2-5): EPEVTQTPSHQVTQMGQEVILRCVPISNHLYFYWYRQILGQKVEFLVSFYNNEISEKSEIFDDQFSVERPDGSNFTLKIRSTKLEDSAMYFCASSEGVSGFQETQYFGPGTRLLVL.

J is TRBJ2-1 and V is TRBV2; D unclear. V was clipped by 7 bases and J by 5 bases, with 12 bases between them. The CDR3 has 13 amino acids. The germline V gene has CDR1 SNHLY and CDR2 FYNNEI. The CDR3 spells CASTPIPDNEQFF. CDR3 nucleotides: TGTGCCAGCACCCCTATCCCGGACAATGAGCAGTTCTTC.